The text below deals with one T cell receptor beta chain. Germline V gives CDR1 SGDLS, CDR2 YYNGEE. Losses at the gene ends were 0 bases for V and 3 bases for J; bases not matched to a gene: 7. This CDR3 region has 17 residues. This specimen belongs to a study of blood T cell repertoires in COVID-19. About the study: Nucleic acid was either cDNA or gDNA, and it came from T cells, B-cell-depleted T cells, or PBMCs.

Enrolled during active infection, Seattle patients were then followed longitudinally. Authors' data handling: Reference gene primers were amplified, and this amplification served to estimate nucleated cell counts. TCRdb's copy holds only in-frame clones and misses some; the assay was immunoSEQ multiplex PCR. The V and J calls and clone size come from that table; D and trimming were worked out from the DNA. In the table there are under 450,000 clones, around 88% of which are singletons. The sequence was obtained from a woman aged 55-70 years with COVID-19, enrolled during active disease. The rearrangement links TRBV9 to TRBJ1-3; TRBD1 agrees at 9 bases. The sequencing sample was made of peripheral blood. The CDR3 region is CASSVEQGAGYGNTIYF. Here the CDR3 DNA reads TGTGCCAGCAGCGTAGAACAGGGGGCAGGGTATGGAAACACCATATATTTT. Based on the CDR3 plus reference TRBV9 and TRBJ1-3, the full variable domain is DSGVTQTPKHLITATGQRVTLRCSPRSGDLSVYWYQQSLDQGLQFLIQYYNGEERAKGNILERFSAQQFPDLHSELNLSSLELGDSALYFCASSVEQGAGYGNTIYFGEGSWLTVV.